The rows below give T cell receptor beta chains drawn from one sample of a study of vaccination effects on CD4 cells after COVID-19. Sequencing was performed with immunoSEQ multiplex PCR; in TCRdb, only in-frame clones are kept and a portion is missing. The sample yields approximately 28,000 clones, roughly 80% seen once. No antigens are known for them. This specimen consisted of CD4+ T cells from PBMCs cultured with SARS-CoV-2 spike peptides, obtained after COVID-19 vaccination. All receptors derive from a human donor who received a COVID-19 vaccine. Some clones in this sample may be carry-over from other donors' samples. CDR3s include the opening cysteine and the closing phenylalanine or tryptophan. D genes are given only for firm matches. Size is omitted from some rows. Given values are once, few, many or a class for expanded clones.

>TRBV9|TRBD1|TRBJ2-2|few
CASSAVGTGASGELFF
TGTGCCAGCAGCGCTGTCGGGACAGGGGCATCCGGGGAGCTGTTTTTT
>TRBV24-1|NA|TRBJ2-3|once
CATSVSTTDTQYF
TGTGCCACCAGTGTTTCGACCACAGATACGCAGTATTTT
>TRBV2|NA|TRBJ2-3|few
CASSLTYTDTQYF
TGTGCCAGCAGCCTGACCTACACAGATACGCAGTATTTT
>TRBV19|NA|TRBJ1-1|NA
CASSPAVNTEAFF
TGTGCCAGTAGTCCTGCCGTGAACACTGAAGCTTTCTTT
>TRBV12-3/TRBV12-4|NA|TRBJ1-1|few
CASTSGVRAFF
TGTGCCAGCACCTCGGGGGTTCGAGCTTTCTTT
>TRBV3-1/TRBV3-2|TRBD1|TRBJ2-5|once
CASSPRGQGRQETQYF
TGTGCCAGCAGCCCCCGAGGACAGGGCCGACAAGAGACCCAGTACTTC
>TRBV4-1|TRBD1|TRBJ1-5|once
CASSQDPPGAGTGGNQPQHF
TGCGCCAGCAGCCAAGATCCTCCCGGAGCCGGGACAGGGGGCAATCAGCCCCAGCATTTT
>TRBV10-3|NA|TRBJ1-3|NA
CAISEFFNPGQPSGNTIYF
TGTGCCATCAGTGAGTTTTTTAATCCTGGACAGCCCTCTGGAAACACCATATATTTT
>TRBV5-4|TRBD1|TRBJ2-4|NA
CASSFKGTGSNIQYF
TGTGCCAGCAGCTTCAAGGGGACAGGGTCTAACATTCAGTACTTC
>TRBV6-4|NA|TRBJ2-5|once
CASSPGSQETQYF
TGTGCCAGCTCTCCCGGGAGCCAAGAGACCCAGTACTTC
>TRBV3-1/TRBV3-2|NA|TRBJ1-6|once
CASSQWPRQGTSPLHF
TGTGCCAGCAGCCAATGGCCTCGGCAGGGTACTTCACCCCTCCACTTT
>TRBV9|NA|TRBJ1-6|NA
CASRDRDTDNSPLHF
TGTGCCAGCAGAGACCGGGACACGGATAATTCACCCCTCCACTTT
>TRBV6-6|NA|TRBJ1-1|NA
CASSYMAGTEAFF
TGTGCCAGCAGTTACATGGCAGGCACTGAAGCTTTCTTT
>TRBV15|NA|TRBJ1-5|NA
CATSWGLSNQPQHF
TGTGCCACCAGCTGGGGTCTTAGCAATCAGCCCCAGCATTTT
>TRBV7-3|NA|TRBJ2-3|few
CASSLMWGDTQYF
TGTGCCAGCAGCTTAATGTGGGGGGATACGCAGTATTTT
>TRBV11-3|TRBD1|TRBJ1-6|NA
CASSLDVYRRGQGNSPLHF
TGTGCCAGCAGTTTAGATGTCTATAGGAGGGGACAGGGGAATTCACCCCTCCACTTT
>TRBV7-7|NA|TRBJ2-1|few
CASSHDSSIYNEQFF
TGTGCCAGCAGCCACGACAGTAGTATCTACAATGAGCAGTTCTTC
>TRBV7-2|NA|TRBJ1-5|NA
CASSLQGFQPQHF
TGTGCCAGCAGCTTGCAGGGTTTCCAGCCCCAGCATTTT
>TRBV7-3|TRBD2|TRBJ2-3|NA
CASSLMGTTGHTQYF
TGTGCCAGCAGCTTAATGGGGACTACCGGTCATACGCAGTATTTT
>TRBV18|NA|TRBJ2-3|once
CASSPRTDTQYF
TGTGCCAGCTCACCAAGGACAGATACGCAGTATTTT
>TRBV19|NA|TRBJ1-5|NA
CASSMEAAYSNQPQHF
TGTGCCAGTAGTATGGAGGCGGCGTATAGCAATCAGCCCCAGCATTTT
>TRBV2|TRBD1|TRBJ1-2|NA
CASIPDRGISYGYTF
TGTGCCAGCATTCCGGACAGGGGGATTTCCTATGGCTACACCTTC
>TRBV6-1|NA|TRBJ1-1|few
CASRTSNTEAFF
TGTGCCAGCAGAACATCGAACACTGAAGCTTTCTTT
>TRBV19|TRBD1|TRBJ1-1|NA
CASAAPGTGGSTEAFF
TGTGCCAGCGCAGCCCCCGGGACAGGCGGGAGCACTGAAGCTTTCTTT
>TRBV6-4|NA|TRBJ1-6|few
CASSRSQGGSPLHF
TGTGCCAGCAGCCGAAGCCAGGGCGGTTCACCCCTCCACTTT
>TRBV5-1|TRBD1|TRBJ2-1|NA
CASSLGQGDNEQFF
TGCGCCAGCAGCTTGGGACAGGGAGACAATGAGCAGTTCTTC
>TRBV4-1|NA|TRBJ2-5|once
CASSQGMGLRQETQYF
TGCGCCAGCAGCCAAGGTATGGGCCTGAGGCAAGAGACCCAGTACTTC
>TRBV28|NA|TRBJ1-4|NA
CASSSQGTNEKLFF
TGTGCCAGCAGTTCCCAGGGCACTAATGAAAAACTGTTTTTT
>TRBV24-1|TRBD2|TRBJ2-1|NA
CATATGAGGPYNEQFF
TGTGCCACCGCAACAGGGGCGGGGGGGCCCTACAATGAGCAGTTCTTC
>TRBV6-1|NA|TRBJ1-2|NA
CASSEDRLGPF
TGTGCCAGCAGTGAGGACCGATTGGGACCCTTC
>TRBV5-1|TRBD2|TRBJ2-3|NA
CASSLGGGTDTQYF
TGCGCCAGCAGCTTGGGCGGGGGAACGGATACGCAGTATTTT